This TCR beta chain originates from a study of metastatic and nonmetastatic thyroid tumors. Study details: Repertoires were compared across blood and tumor or nodule tissue from malignant and benign thyroid patients.

V trimming: 0 bases; J trimming: 3 bases; junction bases outside the gene matches: 10. CDR3 length: 17 residues. CDR1 DFQATT and CDR2 SNEGSKA come from the germline V gene (reference sequence). Note on this clone: Its antigen is not identified.

General study results and limits: In both blood and tumor samples, TCR beta diversity was reported significantly higher for malignant than benign nodules.

None of the patients had undergone any treatment ahead of thyroid surgery. Through MiXCR, TCRdb re-clonotyped the PCR reads. The table includes about 20,000 clones, roughly a third detected once. The chain couples TRBV20-1 to TRBJ2-1, with 8 positions matching TRBD2. Sample: tumor tissue. This clonotype originated in a female donor with papillary thyroid cancer or a benign thyroid nodule (not recorded which). Some clones in this sample may be carry-over from other donors' samples. CDR3 DNA sequence: TGCAGTGCTAGAGATTCAAGAGCGGGAGTTCTCTACAATGAGCAGTTCTTC. Translation gives CSARDSRAGVLYNEQFF.